Presented here are 32 T cell receptor beta chains from one specimen sequenced in a study of shared clonotypes between healthy human individuals. The protocol was immunoSEQ multiplex PCR, while the TCRdb copy is restricted to in-frame clones and leaves out a portion. The data hold a few hundred thousand clones, with about 97% observed a single time. Sequencing was carried out using memory CD8+ T cells sorted from blood. The subset denotes: CD45RO+ cells pooled with CCR7-negative TemRA cells. These receptors were obtained from a man in his thirties or forties in good health.

The V gene is TRBV30, the J gene TRBJ1-4; tentatively, D is TRBD1 (5 bases). The V end was cut by 2 bases, the J end by 4 bases, with 11 bases between. The CDR3 has 14 amino acids. Germline V CDR1 and CDR2: GTSNPN, SVGIG (reference sequence). The CDR3 coding sequence is TGTGCCTGGAGTAGAGCGCAGGGTAATGAAAAACTGTTTTTT. The encoded protein is CAWSRAQGNEKLFF.

The CDR3 bases are TGCAGTGCTCAGGGGGTCGGGGAGCTGTTTTTT. Amino acids: CSAQGVGELFF. The V gene is TRBV20-1, the J gene TRBJ2-2, with TRBD1 matching 7 bases. Germline CDR1 is DFQATT and CDR2 is SNEGSKA (reference sequence). The CDR3 sequence is 11 residues long. Trimming took 5 bases from V and 7 from J; bases not matched to a gene: 1.

This clone was detected only a few times. The chain couples TRBV9 to TRBJ1-1; D uncertain. CDR1 and CDR2 (germline): SGDLS, YYNGEE. This CDR3 spans 13 amino acids. V dropped 0 bases and J dropped 1 base, with 4 bases sitting between them. The CDR3 sequence is CASSVGPNTEAFF. The CDR3 DNA reads TGTGCCAGCAGCGTAGGTCCGAACACTGAAGCTTTCTTT. Full variable domain (outside the CDR3, taken from reference TRBV9 and TRBJ1-1): DSGVTQTPKHLITATGQRVTLRCSPRSGDLSVYWYQQSLDQGLQFLIQYYNGEERAKGNILERFSAQQFPDLHSELNLSSLELGDSALYFCASSVGPNTEAFFGQGTRLTVV.

The V gene is TRBV30, the J gene TRBJ2-7; perhaps D is TRBD1 or TRBD2 (5 bases each). Germline loops: CDR1 GTSNPN, CDR2 SVGIG (reference sequence). V lost 5 bases to trimming and J lost 0 bases, with 8 bases between them. The CDR3 is 12 residues long. The CDR3 spells CAWRDDSYEQYF. Written as DNA, the CDR3 is TGTGCCTGGCGGGACGACTCCTACGAGCAGTACTTC.

V is TRBV7-9 and J is TRBJ1-1; D is unclear. The CDR3 runs 11 residues. CDR1 is SEHNR and CDR2 is FQNEAQ in the germline V gene (reference sequence). V lost 3 bases, J lost 8 bases, and 7 bases lay in between. CDR3: CASSFAGEAFF. The CDR3 region has the DNA TGTGCCAGCAGCTTCGCGGGGGAAGCTTTCTTT.

The J gene is TRBJ2-1, the V gene TRBV4-1, with 10 bases that match TRBD2. J lost 3 bases, V lost 6 bases, and 2 bases had no gene match. Per germline, CDR1 MGHRA and CDR2 YSYEKL. There are 14 residues in the CDR3. The CDR3 is CASRRTSGYNEQFF. Written as DNA, the CDR3 is TGCGCCAGCAGGCGGACTAGCGGCTACAATGAGCAGTTCTTC.

This clone is a singleton in its sample. V is TRBV7-9 and J is TRBJ2-1; D is unresolved. Germline V gives CDR1 SEHNR, CDR2 FQNEAQ (reference sequence). V lost 4 bases, J lost 4 bases, and 11 bases lay in between. The CDR3 is 14 residues long. CDR3 sequence: CASSSTTQYNEQFF. The CDR3 DNA sequence: TGTGCCAGCAGCTCGACAACCCAGTACAATGAGCAGTTCTTC.

This rearrangement joins TRBV30 to TRBJ1-1, with a tentative D call TRBD1 (5 bases). With 0 bases removed from V and 3 bases from J, the gap between germline ends came to 8 bases. The CDR3 totals 13 residues. CDR1 and CDR2 (germline): GTSNPN, SVGIG (reference sequence). In DNA form, the CDR3 reads TGTGCCTGGAGTGTAACGGGGGACACTGAAGCTTTCTTT. Protein product: CAWSVTGDTEAFF.

The chain recombines TRBV27 with TRBJ2-1, with 9 bases aligning to TRBD2. Looked up from germline, CDR1 is MNHEY and CDR2 is SMNVEV (reference sequence). The CDR3 sequence is 12 residues long. CDR3 DNA sequence: TGTGCGACGGGACTAGCTACGAATGAGCAGTTCTTC. The encoded protein is CATGLATNEQFF.

This chain links TRBV5-1 with TRBJ2-3; D perhaps matches TRBD1 (5 bases). The germline V and J ends were trimmed by 0 bases and 2 bases, with 10 bases remaining between them. The CDR3 sequence is 15 residues long. Germline CDR1 is SGHRS and CDR2 is YFSETQ. This chain's CDR3 is CASSLEQANTDTQYF. The CDR3 region has the DNA TGCGCCAGCAGCTTGGAACAGGCGAACACAGATACGCAGTATTTT.

V usage is TRBV15 and J usage is TRBJ1-2; no firm D call. V gave up 3 bases and J gave up 11 bases, with 10 bases separating them. The CDR3 length is 11 residues. The germline V gene has CDR1 LNHNV and CDR2 YYDKDF (reference sequence). CDR3 in DNA: TGTGCCACCAGCAGGGGAGAGGGATACACCTTC. Translating gives CATSRGEGYTF.

CDR3 in DNA: TGTGCCAGCAGCTATTCTAGCGGGACGGCTTCCTACGAGCAGTACTTC. This gives the protein CASSYSSGTASYEQYF. The J gene is TRBJ2-7, the V gene TRBV7-9; 9 nucleotides agree with TRBD2. The CDR3 totals 16 residues. The junction had 8 bases not matched to a gene; V was cut back by 4 bases and J by 1 base. Germline lookup yields CDR1 SEHNR and CDR2 FQNEAQ (reference sequence).

The V call is TRBV19, the J call TRBJ2-1; the match to TRBD2 covers 10 bases. The junction had 6 bases not matched to a gene; V was cut back by 2 bases and J by 2 bases. The CDR3 is 17 residues long. Germline loops: CDR1 LNHDA, CDR2 SQIVND (reference sequence). The CDR3 nucleotides are TGTGCCAGTAGTATAATCCCCACTAGCGGGACCTACAATGAGCAGTTCTTC. It yields the protein CASSIIPTSGTYNEQFF. Supplemented by reference TRBV19 and TRBJ2-1, the full variable domain reads DGGITQSPKYLFRKEGQNVTLSCEQNLNHDAMYWYRQDPGQGLRLIYYSQIVNDFQKGDIAEGYSVSREKKESFPLTVTSAQKNPTAFYLCASSIIPTSGTYNEQFFGPGTRLTVL.

The chain recombines TRBV5-8 with TRBJ2-7; 10 bases line up with TRBD1. The length of the CDR3 is 15 residues. CDR1 and CDR2 from the germline V gene are SGHTS and YDEGEE. V was pared by 3 bases and J by 3 bases, with 6 bases of the junction left unmatched. CDR3 protein: CASSYPTGGFYEQYF. Here the CDR3 DNA reads TGTGCCAGCAGCTACCCGACAGGGGGCTTCTACGAGCAGTACTTC. The entire variable domain, with the rest obtained from reference TRBV5-8 and TRBJ2-7, is as follows: EAGVTQSPTHLIKTRGQQATLRCSPISGHTSVYWYQQALGLGLQFLLWYDEGEERNRGNFPPRFSGRQFPNYSSELNVNALELEDSALYLCASSYPTGGFYEQYFGPGTRLTVT.

This rearrangement joins TRBV18 to TRBJ1-2, with a possible D match to TRBD1 (5 bases). The V and J ends lost 2 bases and 5 bases respectively, with 9 bases between them. The CDR3 length is 13 residues. CDR1 and CDR2 from the germline V gene are KGHSH and LQKENI. The CDR3 is CASSPVDSYGYTF. CDR3 DNA: TGTGCCAGCTCACCAGTAGACAGTTATGGCTACACCTTC.

The chain links TRBV19 to TRBJ2-1, with 8 bases that match TRBD2. The CDR3 contains 14 residues. The germline V gene has CDR1 LNHDA and CDR2 SQIVND (reference sequence). V dropped 5 bases and J dropped 2; count of bases not matched to a gene: 2. CDR3 sequence reads: CASSLGLAYNEQFF. CDR3 DNA sequence: TGTGCCAGTAGTCTGGGACTAGCCTACAATGAGCAGTTCTTC.

The chain employs TRBV6-6 and TRBJ2-7, with TRBD2 as a possible D gene (6 bases). The CDR3 is 12 amino acids. Trimming pared 2 bases from V and 12 bases from J, leaving 14 bases between. Germline values: CDR1 MNHNY, CDR2 SVGAGI (reference sequence). CDR3 DNA: TGTGCCAGCAGTTACCGACTGGAGGGCCGGTACTTC. Translating gives CASSYRLEGRYF.

V is TRBV7-9 and J is TRBJ2-7; 8 nucleotides agree with TRBD2. The germline V gene encodes CDR1 SEHNR and CDR2 FQNEAQ (reference sequence). The CDR3 runs 14 residues. Unmatched junction bases numbered 4, after V lost 3 bases and J lost 3 bases. The CDR3 nucleotides read TGTGCCAGCAGCTTCAGCGGGAGAGTCTACGAGCAGTACTTC. Amino acid sequence: CASSFSGRVYEQYF.

The chain combines TRBV5-6 with TRBJ2-6; possible D gene TRBD2, 6 bases. CDR3 length: 15 residues. From germline, CDR1 is SGHDT and CDR2 YYEEEE. Deletions cut 4 bases from V and 3 bases from J, with 11 bases between. CDR3 sequence reads: CASSPTSFGANVLTF. As DNA, the CDR3 is TGTGCCAGCAGCCCTACTAGCTTTGGGGCCAACGTCCTGACTTTC.

The gene calls are TRBV21-1 and TRBJ2-1. TRBV21-1 is shown as a pseudogene. This CDR3 spans 16 amino acids. CDR3 region: CATKLPPGRAYNEQFF. CDR3 DNA sequence: TGTGCCACCAAACTTCCTCCTGGACGGGCCTACAATGAGCAGTTCTTC.

As for this clone: This sample also contains other DNA sequences that code for the same CDR3. This chain connects TRBV5-6 to TRBJ2-7; unclear D gene. The CDR3 contains 11 residues. The V end lost 3 bases, the J end lost 3 bases, and 4 bases lay between the germline ends. Germline V lookup: CDR1 SGHDT, CDR2 YYEEEE. CDR3 bases: TGTGCCAGCAGCTCTGGCTACGAGCAGTACTTC. It translates to CASSSGYEQYF.

The chain employs TRBV15 and TRBJ2-2; TRBD1 might be the D (5 bases). The length of the CDR3 is 14 residues. CDR1 is LNHNV, CDR2 YYDKDF, per germline (reference sequence). Trimming took off 3 bases at V and 2 bases at J, with 7 bases between the two ends. CDR3: CATSSQGNTGELFF. CDR3 coding DNA: TGTGCCACCAGCAGCCAGGGTAACACCGGGGAGCTGTTTTTT.

This chain links TRBV30 with TRBJ2-7; D ambiguous. V lost 0 bases and J 0 bases, leaving 9 bases between the germline ends. The CDR3 loop spans 14 amino acids. CDR1 is GTSNPN, CDR2 SVGIG, per germline (reference sequence). The CDR3 DNA sequence: TGTGCCTGGAGTGTCGCACCGAGCTCCTACGAGCAGTACTTC. This encodes CAWSVAPSSYEQYF.

The genes are TRBV27 and TRBJ2-1, with a possible D match to TRBD2 (5 bases). The CDR3 is 16 residues long. Between the trimmed V and J ends, which lost 4 bases and 5 bases, there was a span of 18 bases. CDR1 and CDR2 (germline): MNHEY, SMNVEV (reference sequence). DNA of the CDR3: TGTGCCAGCAGTTCCCTGAGGGCACCGGCACACAATGAGCAGTTCTTC. Its protein product is CASSSLRAPAHNEQFF.

The chain recombines TRBV27 with TRBJ1-1; D unresolved. The CDR3 has 15 residues. The germline CDR1 and CDR2 sequences are MNHEY and SMNVEV (reference sequence). V lost 2 bases and J lost 0, with 10 bases in between. CDR3 amino acids: CASSLAPAMNTEAFF. The CDR3 DNA is TGTGCCAGCAGTTTAGCACCAGCTATGAACACTGAAGCTTTCTTT.

The J gene is TRBJ2-1, the V gene TRBV5-5, with D unclear. The CDR3 extends over 12 amino acids. Trimming shortened V by 2 bases and J by 12 bases, and 12 bases separated the two germline ends. Germline lookup yields CDR1 SGHKS and CDR2 YYEKEE (reference sequence). The CDR3 sequence is CASSLWAARQFF. CDR3 nucleotide sequence: TGTGCCAGCAGCTTATGGGCGGCAAGGCAGTTCTTC.

The chain combines TRBV30 with TRBJ2-5; TRBD1 matches at 8 bases. Germline CDR1 and CDR2: GTSNPN and SVGIG (reference sequence). This CDR3 is 13 amino acids long. Trimming cost V 4 bases and J 5 bases; bases outside gene matches: 6. The CDR3 protein is CAWTGQGRETQYF. The CDR3 nucleotides are TGTGCCTGGACCGGACAGGGCAGGGAGACCCAGTACTTC.

The rearrangement uses TRBV6-6 and TRBJ2-3; D gene unclear. Trimming pared 8 bases from V and 4 bases from J, leaving 22 bases between. The germline gives CDR1 MNHNY, CDR2 SVGAGI (reference sequence). This CDR3 spans 16 amino acids. CDR3 sequence reads: CASSISILHLSDTQYF. The CDR3, as DNA: TGTGCCAGCTCAATTAGTATCCTACACCTATCAGATACGCAGTATTTT.

The chain has TRBV5-6 and TRBJ2-3; no reliable D call. CDR1 SGHDT and CDR2 YYEEEE come from the germline V gene. The CDR3 extends over 16 amino acids. Deletions cut 1 base from V and 0 bases from J, with 12 bases between. The CDR3 DNA reads TGTGCCAGCAGCTTGTATGAGGTTCCTAGCACAGATACGCAGTATTTT. It translates to CASSLYEVPSTDTQYF.

This chain links TRBV27 with TRBJ1-1; no clear D gene. This CDR3 comprises 16 residues. Germline V gene sequence: CDR1 MNHEY, CDR2 SMNVEV (reference sequence). Trimming cost V 2 bases and J 4 bases, with 17 bases left between them. The CDR3 DNA is TGTGCCAGCAGTTTAGATAGAGCAGGCGGAGGCACTGAAGCTTTCTTT. The encoded protein is CASSLDRAGGGTEAFF.

The chain has TRBV5-6 and TRBJ1-5; the D is unclear. CDR3 length equals 14 residues. CDR1 is SGHDT and CDR2 is YYEEEE in the germline V gene. V was cut by 0 bases and J by 7 bases, with 11 bases left in between. The DNA for the CDR3 is TGTGCCAGCAGCTTGGGACGGAACGGGCAGCCCCAGCATTTT. It codes for CASSLGRNGQPQHF.

The rearrangement joins TRBV28 to TRBJ1-1; D gene uncertain. The CDR3 totals 13 residues. Germline CDR1 reads MDHEN; CDR2 reads SYDVKM. V was shortened by 3 bases and J by 1 base, with 6 bases between the two germline ends. For the CDR3, the DNA is TGTGCCAGCAGTTTGGGCACGAACACTGAAGCTTTCTTT. The encoded protein is CASSLGTNTEAFF.